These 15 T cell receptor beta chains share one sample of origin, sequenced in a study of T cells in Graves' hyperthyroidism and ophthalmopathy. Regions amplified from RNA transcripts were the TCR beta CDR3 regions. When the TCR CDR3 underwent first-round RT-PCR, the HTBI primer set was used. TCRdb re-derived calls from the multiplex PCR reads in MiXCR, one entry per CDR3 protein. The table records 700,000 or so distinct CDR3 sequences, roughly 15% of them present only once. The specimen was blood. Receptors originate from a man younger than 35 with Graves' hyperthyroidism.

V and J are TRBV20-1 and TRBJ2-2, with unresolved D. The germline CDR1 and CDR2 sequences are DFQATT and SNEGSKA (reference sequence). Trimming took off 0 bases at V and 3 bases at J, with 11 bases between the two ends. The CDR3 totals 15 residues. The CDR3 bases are TGCAGTGCTAGAGAAGCGAGATTTTACACCGGGGAGCTGTTTTTT. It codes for CSAREARFYTGELFF.

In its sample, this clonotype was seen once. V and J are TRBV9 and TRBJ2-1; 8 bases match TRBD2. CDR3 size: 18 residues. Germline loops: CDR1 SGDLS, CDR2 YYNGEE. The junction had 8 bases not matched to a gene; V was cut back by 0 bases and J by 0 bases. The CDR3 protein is CASSVEALAGPSYNEQFF. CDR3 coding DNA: TGTGCCAGCAGCGTAGAAGCCCTAGCGGGCCCCTCCTACAATGAGCAGTTCTTC.

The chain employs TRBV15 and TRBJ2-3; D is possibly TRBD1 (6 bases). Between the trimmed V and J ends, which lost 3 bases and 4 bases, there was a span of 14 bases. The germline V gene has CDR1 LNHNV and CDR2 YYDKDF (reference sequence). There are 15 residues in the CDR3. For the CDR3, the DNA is TGTGCCACCAGCAGCACAGGGAAAGACGCAGATACGCAGTATTTT. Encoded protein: CATSSTGKDADTQYF. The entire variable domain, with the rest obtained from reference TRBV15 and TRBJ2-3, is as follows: DAMVIQNPRYQVTQFGKPVTLSCSQTLNHNVMYWYQQKSSQAPKLLFHYYDKDFNNEADTPDNFQSRRPNTSFCFLDIRSPGLGDTAMYLCATSSTGKDADTQYFGPGTRLTVL.

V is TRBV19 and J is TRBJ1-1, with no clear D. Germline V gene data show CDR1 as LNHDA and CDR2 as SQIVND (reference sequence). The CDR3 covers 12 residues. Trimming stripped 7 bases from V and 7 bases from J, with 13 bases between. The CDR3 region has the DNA TGTGCCAGTACCCTGGGCGGGTTTGAAGCTTTCTTT. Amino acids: CASTLGGFEAFF.

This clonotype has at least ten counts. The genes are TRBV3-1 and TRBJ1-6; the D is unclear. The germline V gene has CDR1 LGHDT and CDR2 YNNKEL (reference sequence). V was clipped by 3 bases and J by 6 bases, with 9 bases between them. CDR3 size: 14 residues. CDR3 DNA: TGTGCCAGCAGCCACCGGGCTGTTAATTCACCCCTCCACTTT. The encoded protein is CASSHRAVNSPLHF.

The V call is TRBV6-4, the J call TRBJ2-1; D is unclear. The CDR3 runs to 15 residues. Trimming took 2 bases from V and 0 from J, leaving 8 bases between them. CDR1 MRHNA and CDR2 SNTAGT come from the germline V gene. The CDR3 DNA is TGTGCCAGCAGTGACGACGGCGCCTCCTACAATGAGCAGTTCTTC. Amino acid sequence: CASSDDGASYNEQFF.

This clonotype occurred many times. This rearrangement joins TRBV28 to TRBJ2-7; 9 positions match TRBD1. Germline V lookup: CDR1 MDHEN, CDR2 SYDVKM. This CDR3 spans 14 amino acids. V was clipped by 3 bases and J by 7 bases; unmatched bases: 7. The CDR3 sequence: CASSFLGQGREQYF. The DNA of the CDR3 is TGTGCCAGCAGTTTCCTTGGACAGGGGAGAGAGCAGTACTTC.

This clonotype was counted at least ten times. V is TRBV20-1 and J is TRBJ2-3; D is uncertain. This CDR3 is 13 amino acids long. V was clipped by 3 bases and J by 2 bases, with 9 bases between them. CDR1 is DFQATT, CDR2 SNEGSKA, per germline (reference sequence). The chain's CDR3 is CSASPGLTDTQYF. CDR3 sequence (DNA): TGCAGTGCTAGTCCCGGCCTCACAGATACGCAGTATTTT.

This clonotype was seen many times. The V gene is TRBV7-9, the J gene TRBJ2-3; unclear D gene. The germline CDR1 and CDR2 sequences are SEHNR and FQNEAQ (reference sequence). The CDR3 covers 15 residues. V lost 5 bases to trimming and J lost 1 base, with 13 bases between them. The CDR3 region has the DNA TGTGCCAGCAGCCCTACAACTACCCGCACAGATACGCAGTATTTT. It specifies CASSPTTTRTDTQYF.

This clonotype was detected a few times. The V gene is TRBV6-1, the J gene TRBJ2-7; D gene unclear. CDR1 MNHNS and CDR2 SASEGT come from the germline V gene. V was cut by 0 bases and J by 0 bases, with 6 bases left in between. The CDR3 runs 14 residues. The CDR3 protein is CASSEAPSSYEQYF. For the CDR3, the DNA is TGTGCCAGCAGTGAAGCACCTAGCTCCTACGAGCAGTACTTC.

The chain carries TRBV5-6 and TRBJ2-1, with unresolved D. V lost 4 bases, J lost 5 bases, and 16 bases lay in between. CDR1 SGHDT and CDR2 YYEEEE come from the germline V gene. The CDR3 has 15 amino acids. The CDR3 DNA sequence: TGTGCCAGCAGCCCCTTGTGTAGCACTAACAATGAGCAGTTCTTC. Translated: CASSPLCSTNNEQFF.

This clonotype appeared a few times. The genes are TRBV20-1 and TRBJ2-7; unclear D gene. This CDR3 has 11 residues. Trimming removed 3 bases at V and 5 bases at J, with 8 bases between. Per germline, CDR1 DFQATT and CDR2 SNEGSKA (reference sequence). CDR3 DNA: TGCAGTGCTAGTCCGAGGCACGAGCAGTACTTC. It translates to CSASPRHEQYF.

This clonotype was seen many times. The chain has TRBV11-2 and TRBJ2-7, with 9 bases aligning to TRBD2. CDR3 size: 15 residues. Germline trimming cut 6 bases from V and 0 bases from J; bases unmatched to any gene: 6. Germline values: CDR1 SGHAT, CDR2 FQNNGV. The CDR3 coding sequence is TGTGCCAGCAGACGACCAGCGGGGGGCTCCTACGAGCAGTACTTC. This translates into CASRRPAGGSYEQYF. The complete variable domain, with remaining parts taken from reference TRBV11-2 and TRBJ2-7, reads EAGVAQSPRYKIIEKRQSVAFWCNPISGHATLYWYQQILGQGPKLLIQFQNNGVVDDSQLPKDRFSAERLKGVDSTLKIQPAKLEDSAVYLCASRRPAGGSYEQYFGPGTRLTVT.

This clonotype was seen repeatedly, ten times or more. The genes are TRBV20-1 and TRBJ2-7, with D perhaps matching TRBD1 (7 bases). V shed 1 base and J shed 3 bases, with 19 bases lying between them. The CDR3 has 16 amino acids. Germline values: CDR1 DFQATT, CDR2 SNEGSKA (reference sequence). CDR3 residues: CSARASMTGTYYEQYF. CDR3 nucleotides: TGCAGTGCTAGAGCCTCTATGACAGGGACTTACTACGAGCAGTACTTC.

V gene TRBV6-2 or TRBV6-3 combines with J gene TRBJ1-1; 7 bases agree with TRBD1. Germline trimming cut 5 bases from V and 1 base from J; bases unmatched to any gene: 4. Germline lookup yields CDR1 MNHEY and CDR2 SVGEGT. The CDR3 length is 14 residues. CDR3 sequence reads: CASSGWTGNTEAFF. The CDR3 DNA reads TGTGCCAGCAGTGGCTGGACAGGGAACACTGAAGCTTTCTTT.